A selection of T cell receptor beta chains follows, all from one sample in a study of blood T cell repertoires in COVID-19. Clones were sequenced by immunoSEQ multiplex PCR, and TCRdb holds only the in-frame ones, with some missing. This sample carries about 150,000 clones, roughly four fifths of them seen once, and the ten largest clones take around 15%. Sequenced: peripheral blood. These receptors came from a human donor with acute or convalescent COVID-19. The donor label of this sample is uncertain. Each CDR3 is given with its conserved first and last residue. Fields, in order: V gene, J gene, clone size, D gene, CDR3 DNA, CDR3 protein. The D gene is left open where the match is weak. For some rows the clone size is stated as once, few or many, or as a class when expanded; others skip it.

V: TRBV4-2; J: TRBJ1-6; size: few; D: NA; DNA: TGTGCCAGCAGCCAGACCGCGGGACGGCCAAATTCACCCCTCCACTTT; CDR3: CASSQTAGRPNSPLHF
V: TRBV6-5; J: TRBJ1-4; size: NA; D: NA; DNA: TGTGCCAGCAGCTACCGGGGGGATGAAAAACTGTTTTTT; CDR3: CASSYRGDEKLFF
V: TRBV9; J: TRBJ2-5; size: NA; D: TRBD2; DNA: TGTGCCAGCAGCGCAGGGACTAGCGGGGGGCCGAGTACAGAGACCCAGTACTTC; CDR3: CASSAGTSGGPSTETQYF
V: TRBV7-2; J: TRBJ2-2; size: NA; D: TRBD1; DNA: TGTGCCAGCAGCTTCACAGGGGGCAGAGACGGGGAGCTGTTTTTT; CDR3: CASSFTGGRDGELFF
V: TRBV7-9; J: TRBJ1-6; size: NA; D: NA; DNA: TGTGCCAGCAGCTTTTGGGGGGAAAAATCACCCCTCCACTTT; CDR3: CASSFWGEKSPLHF
V: TRBV7-8; J: TRBJ1-6; size: NA; D: TRBD1; DNA: TGTGCCAGCAGCCCGCAGGACAGGGGGCGGGATTCACCCCTCCACTTT; CDR3: CASSPQDRGRDSPLHF
V: TRBV7-9; J: TRBJ1-1; size: NA; D: NA; DNA: TGTGCCAGCAGCTTTGAGAAGAACACTGAAGCTTTCTTT; CDR3: CASSFEKNTEAFF
V: TRBV20-1; J: TRBJ1-2; size: NA; D: TRBD1; DNA: TGCAGTGGACAGGGGGTATTAGGCTACACCTTC; CDR3: CSGQGVLGYTF
V: TRBV18; J: TRBJ1-2; size: NA; D: TRBD1; DNA: TGTGCCAGCTCCCACAGGGGGGGAGATGGCTACACCTTC; CDR3: CASSHRGGDGYTF
V: TRBV3-1/TRBV3-2; J: TRBJ1-1; size: NA; D: NA; DNA: TGTGCCAGCAGCAGGGGCCCCACTCTAGTGAACACTGAAGCTTTCTTT; CDR3: CASSRGPTLVNTEAFF
V: TRBV5-1; J: TRBJ2-5; size: NA; D: NA; DNA: TGCGCCAGCAGCTTGCTTGCCGGGGGCCAAGAGACCCAGTACTTC; CDR3: CASSLLAGGQETQYF
V: TRBV3-1/TRBV3-2; J: TRBJ1-2; size: NA; D: NA; DNA: TGTGCCAGCAGCCGATCGGGACAACAGGTTCTACGCTATGGCTACACCTTC; CDR3: CASSRSGQQVLRYGYTF
V: TRBV19; J: TRBJ2-3; size: NA; D: NA; DNA: TGTGCCAGTAGCGACCGGCTGACTAGCACAGATACGCAGTATTTT; CDR3: CASSDRLTSTDTQYF
V: TRBV30; J: TRBJ1-3; size: few; D: NA; DNA: TGTGCCTGGAGTGTACAGTCCTCTGGAAACACCATATATTTT; CDR3: CAWSVQSSGNTIYF
V: TRBV30; J: TRBJ1-5; size: NA; D: TRBD1; DNA: TGTGCCTGGAGTGCCCGACAGGGGAATCAGCCCCAGCATTTT; CDR3: CAWSARQGNQPQHF
V: TRBV30; J: TRBJ1-2; size: NA; D: NA; DNA: TGTGCCTGGAGCGACTATACAGGGTACGGCTACACCTTC; CDR3: CAWSDYTGYGYTF
V: TRBV9; J: TRBJ1-2; size: NA; D: TRBD1; DNA: TGTGCCAGCAGCGCCGACAGGGAAGGATATGGCTACACCTTC; CDR3: CASSADREGYGYTF
V: TRBV3-1/TRBV3-2; J: TRBJ1-2; size: NA; D: TRBD1; DNA: TGTGCCAGCAGCCAAGCGCTGGGACAGACTAACTATGGCTACACCTTC; CDR3: CASSQALGQTNYGYTF
V: TRBV2; J: TRBJ2-2; size: NA; D: TRBD2; DNA: TGTGCCAGCAGGTCTTTTAGCGGGAGGACCGGGGAGCTGTTTTTT; CDR3: CASRSFSGRTGELFF
V: TRBV28; J: TRBJ1-2; size: NA; D: TRBD1; DNA: TGTGCCAGCAGTTTGGGACAGCAGGTCTATGGCTACACCTTC; CDR3: CASSLGQQVYGYTF
V: TRBV7-2; J: TRBJ1-2; size: NA; D: TRBD1; DNA: TGTGCCAGCAGCAGGACAGGGTATGGCTACACCTTC; CDR3: CASSRTGYGYTF
V: TRBV6-5; J: TRBJ1-1; size: NA; D: NA; DNA: TGTGCCAGCGGTACAGGTTCTTGGGTGGCTTTCTTT; CDR3: CASGTGSWVAFF
V: TRBV19; J: TRBJ2-5; size: NA; D: NA; DNA: TGTGCCAGTAGTCCACCAGGGGTGCGAGAGACCCAGTACTTC; CDR3: CASSPPGVRETQYF
V: TRBV6-5; J: TRBJ1-1; size: NA; D: TRBD1; DNA: TGTGCCAGCAGTTCCGGGACAGGGACATCAAAAAGAGAAGCTTTCTTT; CDR3: CASSSGTGTSKREAFF
V: TRBV7-2; J: TRBJ1-2; size: few; D: NA; DNA: TGTGCCAGCAGCTTAAACCCCGGTGGCGAAGACTGGGGCTACACCTTC; CDR3: CASSLNPGGEDWGYTF
V: TRBV10-3; J: TRBJ2-5; size: NA; D: TRBD2; DNA: TGTGCCATCCTCCCATCGGGGGGGGAGACCCAGTACTTC; CDR3: CAILPSGGETQYF
V: TRBV7-9; J: TRBJ2-7; size: NA; D: TRBD2; DNA: TGTGCCAGCAGCTACCAGCGGGGGATCTCCTACGAGCAGTACTTC; CDR3: CASSYQRGISYEQYF
V: TRBV7-2; J: TRBJ1-1; size: NA; D: NA; DNA: TGTGCCAGTACCACAGGGAACACTGAAGCTTTCTTT; CDR3: CASTTGNTEAFF
V: TRBV19; J: TRBJ1-1; size: NA; D: TRBD1; DNA: TGTGCCAGTAGTATAGGAGTAGGACAGGGGACTGAAGCTTTCTTT; CDR3: CASSIGVGQGTEAFF
V: TRBV6-6; J: TRBJ2-5; size: NA; D: TRBD2; DNA: TGTGCCAGCATCCAAAGCGGGGGGGCAGGGACCCAGTACTTC; CDR3: CASIQSGGAGTQYF
V: TRBV4-1; J: TRBJ2-3; size: NA; D: NA; DNA: TGCGCCAGCAGTCCTGGTGGATTGGGGCAAGATACGCAGTATTTT; CDR3: CASSPGGLGQDTQYF
V: TRBV7-9; J: TRBJ2-2; size: NA; D: NA; DNA: TGTGCCAGCAGCTTAGAACGGGAAGGGGAGCTGTTTTTT; CDR3: CASSLEREGELFF
V: TRBV12-3/TRBV12-4; J: TRBJ2-7; size: NA; D: NA; DNA: TGTGCCAGCACCTCCAAGGGAGCCCCGTCGTACTTC; CDR3: CASTSKGAPSYF
V: TRBV6-6; J: TRBJ1-2; size: NA; D: TRBD1; DNA: TGTGCCAGCAGTTCACAGGGGTCCGATGGCTACACCTTC; CDR3: CASSSQGSDGYTF
V: TRBV5-1; J: TRBJ2-7; size: NA; D: TRBD1; DNA: TGCGCCAGCAGCCCCCGGGACAGCTTCTCCTACGAGCAGTACTTC; CDR3: CASSPRDSFSYEQYF
V: TRBV19; J: TRBJ2-5; size: NA; D: TRBD1; DNA: TGTGCCAGTACTACAGGGGCCGGAGCGACCCAGTACTTC; CDR3: CASTTGAGATQYF
V: TRBV5-6; J: TRBJ1-2; size: once; D: TRBD1; DNA: TGTGCCAGCAGCTCGGACAGGTTCTATGGCTACACCTTC; CDR3: CASSSDRFYGYTF
V: TRBV15; J: TRBJ1-5; size: NA; D: NA; DNA: TGTGCCACCAGCAGAGTGACCGTCCGGGGGACGGATCAGCCCCAGCATTTT; CDR3: CATSRVTVRGTDQPQHF
V: TRBV4-2; J: TRBJ1-5; size: NA; D: NA; DNA: TGTGCCAGCAGCCAAGATTTAGATCAGCCCCAGCATTTT; CDR3: CASSQDLDQPQHF
V: TRBV6-2/TRBV6-3; J: TRBJ1-1; size: NA; D: NA; DNA: TGTGCCAGCAGTCAGACAGAATCAGAAGCTTTCTTT; CDR3: CASSQTESEAFF
V: TRBV7-6; J: TRBJ1-1; size: once; D: NA; DNA: TGTGCCAGCAGCTTAGTGGCCCGGGGAAGGAAGTCCGCTGAAGCTTTCTTT; CDR3: CASSLVARGRKSAEAFF
V: TRBV7-2; J: TRBJ1-2; size: NA; D: NA; DNA: TGTGCCAGCAGCCCGCAGACAGCTAACTATGGCTACACCTTC; CDR3: CASSPQTANYGYTF
V: TRBV21-1; J: TRBJ2-1; size: once; D: NA; DNA: TGTGCCAGGTACACCGAGCAGTTCTTC; CDR3: CARYTEQFF
V: TRBV19; J: TRBJ2-2; size: NA; D: NA; DNA: TGTGCCAGTACCAGGACAGAACCCACCGGGGAGCTGTTTTTT; CDR3: CASTRTEPTGELFF
V: TRBV2; J: TRBJ2-2; size: NA; D: TRBD1; DNA: TGTGCCAGCAGGCAGGGGGTGTTTGGGGAGCTGTTTTTT; CDR3: CASRQGVFGELFF
V: TRBV6-5; J: TRBJ2-1; size: NA; D: NA; DNA: TGTGCCAGCAGTTACGGACTGTACAATGAGCAGTTCTTC; CDR3: CASSYGLYNEQFF